The clone carrying this TCR beta chain was observed a handful of times. The donor population consisted of healthy HIV-negative adults with no recent acute infections or vaccinations. A CD45RA+ naive subset and a CD45RA-negative memory subset were split from CD4+ cells. Germline values: CDR1 MDHEN, CDR2 SYDVKM. This CDR3 is built from 12 residues. Trimming pared 4 bases from V and 1 base from J, leaving 4 bases between. Clones were sequenced by immunoSEQ multiplex PCR, and TCRdb holds only the in-frame ones, with some missing. The sample shows approximately 1,000,000 clones, 60% to 80% of them seen only once. This specimen comes from a study of shared clonotypes between healthy human individuals.

The sequence was collected from a man younger than 30 in good health. Some clones in this sample may be carry-over from other donors' samples. The sequenced sample was memory CD4+ T cells from PBMCs. Subset given: CD45RA-negative fraction. V and J are TRBV28 and TRBJ1-2; D gene ambiguous. This chain's CDR3 is CASSWHNYGYTF. The CDR3 nucleotides read TGTGCCAGCAGTTGGCATAACTATGGCTACACCTTC.